This TCR beta chain was profiled in a study of regulatory dendritic cells for organ transplantation. Study summary: LPS was added to dendritic cell cultures on day 6.

Allogeneic regulatory or mature dendritic cells were co-cultured for approximately 5 days with CFSE-labeled sorted T cells at 1:10. The repertoire was sequenced with immunoSEQ multiplex PCR; TCRdb's copy has only in-frame clones and lacks some. This table holds tens of thousands of clones, 70% to 90% found once. Findings and limits, study-wide: Memory CD8+ clonal expansion seemed more limited with regulatory than mature dendritic cells.

Comment on this clone: What it binds is unknown.

V was shortened by 4 bases and J by 8 bases, with 24 bases between the two germline ends. Germline CDR1 and CDR2: SGHTS and YDEGEE. The CDR3 totals 16 residues. This TCR was sampled from a human donor in good health. The chain carries TRBV5-8 and TRBJ1-2; tentatively, D is TRBD1 (6 bases). The sequencing input was naive CD4+ T cells from blood cultured with regulatory dendritic cells. Subset indicated: CD45RA+ naive T cells. The CDR3 loop reads CASSLSSTGLGNGYTF. The CDR3 region has the DNA TGTGCCAGCAGCCTTTCGAGTACAGGGCTTGGTAACGGCTACACCTTC.